The TCR beta chain described here comes from a study of T cell changes during pregnancy in multiple sclerosis. Clones were read by immunoSEQ multiplex PCR, and TCRdb kept only the in-frame ones, dropping some. The sample yields about 67,000 clones, about nine tenths seen once. The input for sequencing was peripheral blood, taken in the second trimester of pregnancy. This clonotype was sampled from a female donor with multiple sclerosis, enrolled in a pregnancy study.

The CDR3 reads CASHYNDRTEAFF. For the CDR3, the DNA is TGTGCCAGCCATTACAACGACAGGACTGAAGCTTTCTTT. J is TRBJ1-1 and V is TRBV27; TRBD1 might be the D (6 bases). The CDR3 is 13 amino acids. The germline V gene has CDR1 MNHEY and CDR2 SMNVEV (reference sequence). The V and J ends lost 8 bases and 5 bases respectively, with 15 bases between them.